One sample yielded the 17 T cell receptor beta chains listed below, sequenced in a study of blood T cells in healthy people across ages. For the second PCR, which ran for roughly 6 to 12 cycles, a sample-barcoded 5' primer and a J-beta primer mix were used. Each CDR3 protein is one row after TCRdb ran MiXCR on the 5' RACE reads. The sample holds around 870,000 distinct CDR3 sequences; 29% are singletons and the top ten take roughly 17%. The source material was blood. The receptors here all came from a woman of 80 years or more in good health.

Worth noting for this clonotype: This could be a read error, since a much larger clone is one nucleotide away. The rearrangement uses TRBV14 and TRBJ2-1; 8 nucleotides align to TRBD2. The germline CDR1 and CDR2 sequences are SGHDN and FVKESK. The CDR3 length is 14 residues. Losses at the gene ends were 0 bases for V and 13 bases for J; bases not matched to a gene: 8. CDR3 sequence: CASSQEGSGETQFF. The CDR3 bases are TGTGCCAGCAGCCAAGAGGGTAGCGGGGAGACCCAGTTCTTC.

The V call is TRBV4-3, the J call TRBJ2-3; 14 nucleotides agree with TRBD2. Germline CDR1 LGHNA, CDR2 YSLEER. Unmatched junction bases numbered 12, after V lost 3 bases and J lost 10 bases. This CDR3 region has 17 residues. CDR3 bases: TGCGCCAGCAGCCATGTGGGACTAGCGGGAGACGGAGGTGCGCAGTATTTT. Translation gives CASSHVGLAGDGGAQYF.

The chain combines TRBV6-5 with TRBJ1-4; no reliable D call. The CDR3 sequence is 18 residues long. From germline, CDR1 is MNHEY and CDR2 SVGAGI. V lost 4 bases and J lost 5, with 23 bases in between. DNA of the CDR3: TGTGCCAGCAGTTCCACCGCCAGCCGGAGAGTGGTCAATGAAAAACTGTTTTTT. Its translation: CASSSTASRRVVNEKLFF.

In this sample, this clonotype turned up many times. The rearrangement links TRBV6-5 to TRBJ2-4; D might be TRBD2 (6 bases). Looked up from germline, CDR1 is MNHEY and CDR2 is SVGAGI. The CDR3 covers 16 residues. Trimming cost V 2 bases and J 3 bases, with 14 bases left between them. The CDR3: CASSYRGVGVKNIQYF. The CDR3 bases are TGTGCCAGCAGTTACCGCGGGGTGGGCGTCAAAAACATTCAGTACTTC.

This clonotype was seen more than once but under ten times. This rearrangement joins TRBV29-1 to TRBJ1-1, with 7 positions matching TRBD1. Germline V CDR1 and CDR2: SQVTM, ANQGSEA. The CDR3 length is 12 residues. V lost 6 bases to trimming and J lost 5 bases; unmatched junction nucleotides: 6. The CDR3 region is CSVRQGRTEAFF. Written as DNA, the CDR3 is TGCAGCGTGAGACAGGGAAGGACTGAAGCTTTCTTT.

In this sample, this clonotype turned up many times. The V and J genes are TRBV20-1 and TRBJ1-5; D unresolved. Germline values: CDR1 DFQATT, CDR2 SNEGSKA (reference sequence). The CDR3 is 17 amino acids. With 3 bases removed from V and 1 base from J, the gap between germline ends came to 19 bases. The CDR3 bases are TGCAGTGCTAGGGATTCTGAGCCAGGTGGGAGCAATCAGCCCCAGCATTTT. Protein sequence: CSARDSEPGGSNQPQHF.

The chain uses TRBV7-2 and TRBJ2-2, with D unresolved. This CDR3 is built from 14 residues. V was trimmed by 3 bases and J by 6 bases, leaving 11 bases between them. Germline CDR1 reads SGHTA; CDR2 reads FQGNSA. DNA of the CDR3: TGTGCCAGCAGCTTTGGGGTTATGGCCGGGGAGCTGTTTTTT. Translation: CASSFGVMAGELFF.

J is TRBJ2-2 and V is TRBV20-1, with D perhaps assigned TRBD1 or TRBD2 (5 bases each). The V gene lost 1 base and the J gene lost 4 bases, with 10 bases spanning the gap. The CDR3 has 14 residues. Germline CDR1 reads DFQATT; CDR2 reads SNEGSKA (reference sequence). The CDR3 loop is CSARVPGTTGELFF. The CDR3 coding sequence is TGCAGTGCTAGAGTACCGGGGACCACCGGGGAGCTGTTTTTT.

This clonotype appeared many times. The chain carries TRBV2 and TRBJ2-3; D call uncertain. This CDR3 comprises 11 residues. V dropped 6 bases and J dropped 7 bases, with 8 bases sitting between them. The V gene's germline CDR1 is SNHLY and CDR2 FYNNEI. DNA for the CDR3: TGTGCCAGCAGCGACGTATATACGCAGTATTTT. Translated, it gives CASSDVYTQYF.

In this sample, this clonotype turned up a few times. The rearrangement uses TRBV20-1 and TRBJ1-1, with D perhaps matching TRBD1 (6 bases). The CDR3 contains 15 residues. Germline-derived CDR1 and CDR2 are DFQATT and SNEGSKA (reference sequence). Trimming stripped 0 bases from V and 0 bases from J, with 11 bases between. In DNA, the CDR3 is TGCAGTGCTAGAGAATCTACAGGGATGAACACTGAAGCTTTCTTT. It is translated as CSARESTGMNTEAFF.

The chain couples TRBV7-2 to TRBJ2-5; D unresolved. TRBJ2-1 explains the end of the DNA better; the J call may be wrong. Germline V CDR1 and CDR2: SGHTA, FQGNSA. The CDR3 contains 12 residues. The CDR3 DNA reads as TGTGCCAGCAGCTCACCACCGGAGACCCAGTTCTTC. Its translation is CASSSPPETQFF.

In this sample, this clonotype turned up many times. This chain connects TRBV20-1 to TRBJ2-5, with 7 bases that match TRBD2. Per germline, CDR1 DFQATT and CDR2 SNEGSKA (reference sequence). The CDR3 spans 14 residues. V gave up 0 bases and J gave up 7 bases; unmatched junction bases: 8. The CDR3 DNA reads TGCAGTGCTAGAGACCCGGGGGGTCCAGGGACCCAGTACTTC. Residues: CSARDPGGPGTQYF.

This clonotype has a count of ten or more. CDR3 nucleotide sequence: TGTGCCAGCAGTTTATTACTTGCGGGGGGGCCCTCTGGGGCCAACGTCCTGACTTTC. This translates into CASSLLLAGGPSGANVLTF. V and J are TRBV6-5 and TRBJ2-6; 9 nucleotides match TRBD2. Germline V gives CDR1 MNHEY, CDR2 SVGAGI. The CDR3 is 19 residues long. J lost 0 bases, V lost 4 bases, and 10 bases had no gene match.

The chain links TRBV20-1 to TRBJ2-3; TRBD2 matches at 10 bases. Germline V gives CDR1 DFQATT, CDR2 SNEGSKA (reference sequence). The CDR3 consists of 15 residues. V was pared by 5 bases and J by 0 bases, with 5 bases of the junction left unmatched. Here the CDR3 reads CSARPLAGSTDTQYF. CDR3 sequence (DNA): TGCAGTGCTCGCCCACTAGCGGGGAGCACAGATACGCAGTATTTT.

For this clonotype: A much larger clone is a single base away; this may be a read error. The gene calls are TRBV12-3 or TRBV12-4 and TRBJ2-3; 9 bases match TRBD2. The CDR3 runs 17 residues. CDR3 in DNA: TGTGCCAGCAGGCCACTTGGCGGGGGGGCCGGCACAGATATGCAGTATTTT. Its protein product is CASRPLGGGAGTDMQYF.

The genes are TRBV7-9 and TRBJ2-7, with 8 bases identical to TRBD1. Germline assignment: CDR1 SEHNR and CDR2 FQNEAQ (reference sequence). This CDR3 has 17 residues. J was trimmed by 4 bases and V by 5 bases; bases with no gene match: 16. CDR3 sequence: CASSPGPPLDRGYEQYF. As DNA, the CDR3 is TGTGCCAGCAGCCCCGGCCCCCCCCTAGACAGGGGATACGAGCAGTACTTC.

The chain couples TRBV5-1 to TRBJ2-3; D unclear. V lost 9 bases and J lost 3, with 17 bases in between. Germline V gene sequence: CDR1 SGHRS, CDR2 YFSETQ. The CDR3 is made up of 14 amino acids. CDR3 loop: CANSPRTSTDTQYF. The CDR3 nucleotides read TGCGCCAACAGTCCGAGGACGTCTACAGATACGCAGTATTTT. Full variable domain (outside the CDR3, taken from reference TRBV5-1 and TRBJ2-3): KAGVTQTPRYLIKTRGQQVTLSCSPISGHRSVSWYQQTPGQGLQFLFEYFSETQRNKGNFPGRFSGRQFSNSRSEMNVSTLELGDSALYLCANSPRTSTDTQYFGPGTRLTVL.